This paragraph reports one T cell receptor beta chain. The target antigen is unknown. The data belong to a study of cytomegalovirus exposure and HLA in healthy donors. General study results and limits: Accounts indicate the classifier identified cytomegalovirus status with strong specificity and sensitivity. TCR beta chains numbering 164 were designated cytomegalovirus-associated.

The study drew the donors from its approximately 120-subject validation cohort, separate from the approximately 700-subject first cohort. From germline, CDR1 is MDHEN and CDR2 SYDVKM. CDR3 size: 15 residues. Trimming removed 4 bases from V and 6 bases from J; junction bases left unmatched: 7. Here immunoSEQ multiplex PCR was the method, and the copy in TCRdb shows in-frame clones only, minus some. The table includes roughly 150,000 clones, approximately 88% detected once. This rearrangement joins TRBV28 to TRBJ2-3, with TRBD2 identical over 10 bases. Sequencing was carried out using PBMCs. The source is a woman younger than 35 in good health and CMV-seropositive. The CDR3 nucleotides are TGTGCCAGCAGTTGGAGCGGGAGGGCCAAGGATACGCAGTATTTT. Its protein is CASSWSGRAKDTQYF.